This T cell receptor (beta chain) was sequenced during a study of monozygotic twins with inflammatory bowel disease. For this clonotype: Its antigen is undetermined.

The TCR libraries each used total RNA (about 3,500 ng per library). Reanalyzing the 5' RACE reads, TCRdb keeps one entry per CDR3 protein, without DNA. The ten top clones account for roughly 1.7%, within a sample of 190,000 or so distinct CDR3 sequences. Overall study findings and caveats: Distinct T cell subtypes could not be told apart. Concordant and discordant twins showed no difference in repertoire similarity, possibly from limited power. IBD patients shared fewer clonotypes with others than healthy twins, especially with disease activity.

Germline V gene lookup returns CDR1 DFQATT and CDR2 SNEGSKA (reference sequence). The CDR3 is 17 amino acids. The receptor comes from a human donor with ulcerative colitis or Crohn's disease, or a healthy co-twin of an affected twin (not recorded which). The sample comprised blood. The J gene is TRBJ2-7, the V gene TRBV20-1; TCRdb indicates TRBD2, and absent DNA this call remains unverified. This CDR3 is CSGRESWRGTDFREQYF.